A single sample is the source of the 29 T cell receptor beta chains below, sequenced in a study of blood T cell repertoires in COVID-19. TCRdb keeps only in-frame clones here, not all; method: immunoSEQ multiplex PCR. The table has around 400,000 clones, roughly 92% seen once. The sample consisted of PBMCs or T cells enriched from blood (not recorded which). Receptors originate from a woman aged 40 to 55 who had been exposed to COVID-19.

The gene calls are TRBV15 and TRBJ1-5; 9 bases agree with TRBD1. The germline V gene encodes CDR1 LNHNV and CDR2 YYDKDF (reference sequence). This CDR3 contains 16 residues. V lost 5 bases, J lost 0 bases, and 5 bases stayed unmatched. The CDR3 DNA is TGTGCCACCAGCTCGGGACAGGGCTATAGCAATCAGCCCCAGCATTTT. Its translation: CATSSGQGYSNQPQHF.

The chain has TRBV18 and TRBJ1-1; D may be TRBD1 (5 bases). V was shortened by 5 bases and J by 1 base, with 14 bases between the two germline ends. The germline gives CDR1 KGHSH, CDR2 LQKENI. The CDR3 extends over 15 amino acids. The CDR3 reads CASSSGVQRNTEAFF. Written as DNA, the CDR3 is TGTGCCAGCTCATCGGGGGTCCAAAGGAACACTGAAGCTTTCTTT.

CDR3 bases: TGCGCCAGCAGCTTCAGGGGGCGTGATTCTGGCTACACCTTC. Translating it yields CASSFRGRDSGYTF. This chain uses TRBV5-1 with TRBJ1-2; 8 positions match TRBD1. This CDR3 is 14 amino acids long. Germline CDR1 is SGHRS and CDR2 is YFSETQ. The V and J ends lost 2 bases and 7 bases, in that order; junction bases with no gene match: 7.

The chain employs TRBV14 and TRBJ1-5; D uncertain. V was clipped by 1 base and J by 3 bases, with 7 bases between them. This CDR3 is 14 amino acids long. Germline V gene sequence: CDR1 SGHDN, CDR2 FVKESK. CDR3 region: CASSQVGFNQPQHF. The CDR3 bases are TGTGCCAGCAGCCAAGTTGGCTTCAATCAGCCCCAGCATTTT.

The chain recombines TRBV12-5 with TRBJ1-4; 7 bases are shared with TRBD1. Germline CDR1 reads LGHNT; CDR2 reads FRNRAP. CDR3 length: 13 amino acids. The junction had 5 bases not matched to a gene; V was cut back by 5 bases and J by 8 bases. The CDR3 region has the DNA TGTGCTAGTGGTGACAGGGCCGAGGAAAAACTGTTTTTT. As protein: CASGDRAEEKLFF.

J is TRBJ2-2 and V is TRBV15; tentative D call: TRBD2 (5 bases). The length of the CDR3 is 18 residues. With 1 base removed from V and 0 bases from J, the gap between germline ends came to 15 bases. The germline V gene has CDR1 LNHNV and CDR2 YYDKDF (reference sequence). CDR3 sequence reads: CATSRGKTINTNTGELFF. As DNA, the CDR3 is TGTGCCACCAGCAGAGGGAAGACTATCAATACGAACACCGGGGAGCTGTTTTTT.

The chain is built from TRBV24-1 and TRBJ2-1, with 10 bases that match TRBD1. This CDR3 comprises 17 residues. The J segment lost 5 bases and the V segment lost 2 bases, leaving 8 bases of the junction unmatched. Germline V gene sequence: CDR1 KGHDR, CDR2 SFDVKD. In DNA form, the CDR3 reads TGTGCCACCAGTGATTGGCGTGACAGGGGGCATGACAATGAGCAGTTCTTC. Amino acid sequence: CATSDWRDRGHDNEQFF.

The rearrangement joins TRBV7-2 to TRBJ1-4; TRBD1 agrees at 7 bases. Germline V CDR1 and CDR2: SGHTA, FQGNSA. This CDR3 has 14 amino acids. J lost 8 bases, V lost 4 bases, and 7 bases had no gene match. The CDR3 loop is CASSSGQHREKLFF. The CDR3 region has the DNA TGTGCCAGCAGCTCGGGACAGCATAGGGAAAAACTGTTTTTT.

The CDR3 here is CASSVRTEHSPLHF. The CDR3 DNA reads as TGTGCCAGCAGCGTCCGGACAGAGCATTCACCCCTCCACTTT. This chain joins TRBV14 and TRBJ1-6; D is possibly TRBD1 (6 bases). CDR1 and CDR2 from the germline V gene are SGHDN and FVKESK. There are 14 residues in the CDR3. V was cut by 5 bases and J by 8 bases, with 13 bases left in between.

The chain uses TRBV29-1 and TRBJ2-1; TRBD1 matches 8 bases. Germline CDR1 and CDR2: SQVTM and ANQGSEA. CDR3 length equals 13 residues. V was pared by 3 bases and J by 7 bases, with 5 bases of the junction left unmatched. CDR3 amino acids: CSVDRTGLNEQFF. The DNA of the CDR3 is TGCAGCGTTGATCGGACAGGGCTAAATGAGCAGTTCTTC.

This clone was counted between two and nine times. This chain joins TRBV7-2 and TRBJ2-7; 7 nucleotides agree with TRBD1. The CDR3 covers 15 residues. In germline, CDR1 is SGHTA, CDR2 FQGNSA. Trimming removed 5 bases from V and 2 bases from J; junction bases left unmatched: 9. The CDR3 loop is CASSLRTGSAYEQYF. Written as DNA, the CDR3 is TGTGCCAGCAGCCTCCGGACAGGAAGCGCCTACGAGCAGTACTTC.

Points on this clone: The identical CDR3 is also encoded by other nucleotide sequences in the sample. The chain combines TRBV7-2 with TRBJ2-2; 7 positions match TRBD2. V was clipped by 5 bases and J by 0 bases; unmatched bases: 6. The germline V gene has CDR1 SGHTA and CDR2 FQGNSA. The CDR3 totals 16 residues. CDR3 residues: CASSPRLAANTGELFF. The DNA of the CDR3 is TGTGCCAGCAGCCCCCGACTAGCCGCGAACACCGGGGAGCTGTTTTTT.

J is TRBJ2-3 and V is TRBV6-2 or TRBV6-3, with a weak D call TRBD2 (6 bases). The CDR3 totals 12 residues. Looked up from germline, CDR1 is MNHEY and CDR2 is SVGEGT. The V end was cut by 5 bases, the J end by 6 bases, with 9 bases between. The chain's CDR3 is CASSPAGDTQYF. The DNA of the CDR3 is TGTGCCAGCAGTCCCGCGGGGGATACGCAGTATTTT.

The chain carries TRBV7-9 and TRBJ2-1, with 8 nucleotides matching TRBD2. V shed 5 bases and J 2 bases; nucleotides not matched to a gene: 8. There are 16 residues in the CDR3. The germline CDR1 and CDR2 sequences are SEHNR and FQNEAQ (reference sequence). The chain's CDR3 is CASSPPLAEAYNEQFF. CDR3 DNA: TGTGCCAGCAGCCCGCCACTAGCGGAGGCCTACAATGAGCAGTTCTTC.

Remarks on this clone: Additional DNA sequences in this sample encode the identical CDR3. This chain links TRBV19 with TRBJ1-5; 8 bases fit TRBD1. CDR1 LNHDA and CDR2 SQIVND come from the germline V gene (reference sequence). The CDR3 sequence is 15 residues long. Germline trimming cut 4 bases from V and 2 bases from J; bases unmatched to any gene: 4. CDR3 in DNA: TGTGCCAGTAGTACAGACAGGGGTCGCAATCAGCCCCAGCATTTT. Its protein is CASSTDRGRNQPQHF.

CDR3 in amino acids: CASSAELQPGNTIYF. The DNA for the CDR3 is TGTGCCAGCAGCGCAGAACTACAACCTGGAAACACCATATATTTT. The chain links TRBV9 to TRBJ1-3; D gene ambiguous. The V gene's germline CDR1 is SGDLS and CDR2 YYNGEE. Trimming left V 3 bases short and J 2 bases short, with 12 bases between. The CDR3 has 15 residues. Variable domain in full (rest from reference TRBV9 and TRBJ1-3): DSGVTQTPKHLITATGQRVTLRCSPRSGDLSVYWYQQSLDQGLQFLIQYYNGEERAKGNILERFSAQQFPDLHSELNLSSLELGDSALYFCASSAELQPGNTIYFGEGSWLTVV.

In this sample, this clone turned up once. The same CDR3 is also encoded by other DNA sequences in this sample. This chain's CDR3 is CASSPGLGYTF. CDR3 bases: TGTGCCAGCAGTCCCGGACTTGGCTACACCTTC. The gene calls are TRBV12-3 or TRBV12-4 and TRBJ1-2; D gene unclear. The CDR3 sequence is 11 residues long. V lost 5 bases, J lost 7 bases, and 8 bases lay in between.

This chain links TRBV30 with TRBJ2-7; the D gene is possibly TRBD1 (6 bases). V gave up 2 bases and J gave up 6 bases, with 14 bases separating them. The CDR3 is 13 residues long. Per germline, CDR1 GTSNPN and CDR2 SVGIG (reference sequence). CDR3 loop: CAWSPRPGVEQYF. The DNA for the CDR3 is TGTGCCTGGAGTCCCCGGCCAGGGGTCGAGCAGTACTTC.

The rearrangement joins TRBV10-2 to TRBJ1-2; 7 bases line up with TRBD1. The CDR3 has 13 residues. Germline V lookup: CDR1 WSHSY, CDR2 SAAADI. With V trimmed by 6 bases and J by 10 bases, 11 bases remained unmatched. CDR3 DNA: TGCGCCAGCAGAGCCGACAGGGCCAAGGACTACACCTTC. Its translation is CASRADRAKDYTF.

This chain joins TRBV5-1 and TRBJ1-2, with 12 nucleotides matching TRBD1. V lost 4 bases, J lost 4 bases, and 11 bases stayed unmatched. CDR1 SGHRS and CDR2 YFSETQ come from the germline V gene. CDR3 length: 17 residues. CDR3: CASSVPGQGAPGYGYTF. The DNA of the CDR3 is TGCGCCAGCAGCGTACCGGGACAGGGGGCGCCGGGCTATGGCTACACCTTC.

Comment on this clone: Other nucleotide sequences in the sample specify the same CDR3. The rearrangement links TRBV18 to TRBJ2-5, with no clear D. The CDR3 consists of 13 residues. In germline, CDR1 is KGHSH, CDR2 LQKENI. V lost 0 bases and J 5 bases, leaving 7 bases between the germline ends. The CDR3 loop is CASSPPSEETQYF. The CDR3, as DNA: TGTGCCAGCTCACCACCGTCCGAGGAGACCCAGTACTTC.

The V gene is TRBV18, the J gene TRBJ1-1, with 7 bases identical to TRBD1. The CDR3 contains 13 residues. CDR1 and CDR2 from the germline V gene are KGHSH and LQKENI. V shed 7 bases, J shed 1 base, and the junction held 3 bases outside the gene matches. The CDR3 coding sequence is TGTGCCAGCTTTCGGACAGGGAACACTGAAGCTTTCTTT. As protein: CASFRTGNTEAFF.

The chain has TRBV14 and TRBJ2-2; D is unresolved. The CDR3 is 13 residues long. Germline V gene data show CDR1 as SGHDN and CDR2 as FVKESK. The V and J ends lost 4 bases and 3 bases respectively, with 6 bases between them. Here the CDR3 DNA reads TGTGCCAGCAGCCCCGTCCACACCGGGGAGCTGTTTTTT. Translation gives CASSPVHTGELFF.

In DNA form, the CDR3 reads TGTGCCAGCAGCCTCGACTTTGGGCCGGAGGATGGCTACACCTTC. Protein: CASSLDFGPEDGYTF. The chain couples TRBV7-2 to TRBJ1-2; D is uncertain. Trimming stripped 5 bases from V and 6 bases from J, with 19 bases between. CDR1 is SGHTA, CDR2 FQGNSA, per germline. The CDR3 has 15 residues.

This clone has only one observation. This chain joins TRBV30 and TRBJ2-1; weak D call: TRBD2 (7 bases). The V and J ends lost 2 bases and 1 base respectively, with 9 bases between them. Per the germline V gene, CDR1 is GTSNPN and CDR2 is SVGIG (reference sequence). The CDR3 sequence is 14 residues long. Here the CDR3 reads CAWSKGGSYNEQFF. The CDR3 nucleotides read TGTGCCTGGAGTAAGGGGGGGTCCTACAATGAGCAGTTCTTC.

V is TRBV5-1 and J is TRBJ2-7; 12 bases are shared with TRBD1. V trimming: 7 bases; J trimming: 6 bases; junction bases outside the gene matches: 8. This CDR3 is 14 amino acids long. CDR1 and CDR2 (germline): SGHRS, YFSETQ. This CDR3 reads CASRQPGQGAEQYF. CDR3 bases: TGCGCCAGCCGGCAACCGGGACAGGGGGCCGAGCAGTACTTC.

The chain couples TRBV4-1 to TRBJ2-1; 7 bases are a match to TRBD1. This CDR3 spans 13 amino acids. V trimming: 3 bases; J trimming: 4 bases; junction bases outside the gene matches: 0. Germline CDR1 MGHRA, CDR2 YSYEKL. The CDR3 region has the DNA TGCGCCAGCAGCCAGGGACAGTACAATGAGCAGTTCTTC. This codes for CASSQGQYNEQFF.

CDR3: CASSFQVTGGNTGELFF. CDR3 bases: TGTGCCAGCAGTTTCCAAGTAACAGGGGGGAACACCGGGGAGCTGTTTTTT. This chain joins TRBV6-2 or TRBV6-3 and TRBJ2-2, with TRBD1 identical over 8 bases. This CDR3 has 17 amino acids. CDR1 and CDR2 (germline): MNHEY, SVGEGT. Trimming removed 4 bases from V and 1 base from J; junction bases left unmatched: 8.

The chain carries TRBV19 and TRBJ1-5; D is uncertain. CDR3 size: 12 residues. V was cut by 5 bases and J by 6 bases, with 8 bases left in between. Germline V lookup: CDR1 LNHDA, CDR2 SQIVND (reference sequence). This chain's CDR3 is CASSFAGQPQHF. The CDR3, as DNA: TGTGCCAGTAGTTTCGCGGGTCAGCCCCAGCATTTT.